The clone carrying this TCR beta chain was picked up many times. Antigen unknown. This sample stems from a study of blood T cells in healthy people across ages. Those donating, healthy Caucasian individuals from Russia, were aged about 6 to 95. This CDR3 region has 13 residues. Between the trimmed V and J ends, which lost 6 bases and 0 bases, there was a span of 9 bases. Germline loops: CDR1 SQVTM, CDR2 ANQGSEA. Study observations and caveats: Calculation of diversity from one million T cells yielded estimates considered to be underestimates.

It was with a sample-barcoded 5' primer and a J-beta primer mix that a second PCR of about 6 to 12 cycles was run. TCRdb passed the 5' RACE reads through MiXCR, listing each CDR3 protein once. The sample holds roughly 1,500,000 distinct CDR3 sequences; 30% to 35% are singletons and the top ten take approximately 11%. The sequence was obtained from a woman aged 25 to 39 in good health. The sequenced sample consisted of blood. The chain employs TRBV29-1 and TRBJ2-4; TRBD1 is a possible D gene (6 bases). CDR3 nucleotides: TGCAGCGTCGTGACAGGAGCCAAAAACATTCAGTACTTC. Protein product: CSVVTGAKNIQYF.